One and the same sample provided the 20 T cell receptor beta chains below, sequenced in a study of metastatic and nonmetastatic thyroid tumors. None of the patients had undergone any treatment ahead of thyroid surgery. TCRdb redid the clone calls on the PCR reads using MiXCR. Here the sample spans 30,000 to 40,000 clones, about 13% being singletons. The sequenced material came from blood. Source of these receptors: a female donor with papillary thyroid cancer or a benign thyroid nodule (not recorded which). Some clones in this sample may be carry-over from other donors' samples.

The chain has TRBV4-3 and TRBJ2-2, with 7 bases that match TRBD2. The CDR3 runs 15 residues. The ends lost 4 bases at V and 5 bases at J; junction bases unmatched: 7. Germline assignment: CDR1 LGHNA and CDR2 YSLEER. CDR3 coding DNA: TGCGCCAGCAGCCTGGGGGGAGGGCAGACCGGGGAGCTGTTTTTT. Translation: CASSLGGGQTGELFF.

This clone was counted many times. CDR3 coding DNA: TGTGCCAGTAGTATAGCAGCCAGCTCTGGAAACACCATATATTTT. It is translated as CASSIAASSGNTIYF. The chain links TRBV19 to TRBJ1-3; D uncertain. Germline values: CDR1 LNHDA, CDR2 SQIVND (reference sequence). The length of the CDR3 is 15 residues. V was trimmed by 1 base and J by 0 bases, leaving 7 bases between them.

This clone was seen ten or more times. The chain recombines TRBV14 with TRBJ2-7, with D tentatively TRBD1 or TRBD2 (5 bases each). Germline CDR1 reads SGHDN; CDR2 reads FVKESK. The V gene lost 0 bases and the J gene lost 3 bases, with 12 bases spanning the gap. The CDR3 length is 15 residues. The CDR3 loop reads CASSQDTGHFYEQYF. CDR3 DNA sequence: TGTGCCAGCAGCCAAGATACGGGGCATTTCTACGAGCAGTACTTC.

In regard to this clone: Mismatch with germline at one junction end may stem from a read error. Here the CDR3 reads CASGEVSSRTKYF. DNA for the CDR3: TGTGCCAGCGGTGAAGTAAGCTCCCGGACCAAGTACTTC. The rearrangement joins TRBV2 to TRBJ2-5; unclear D gene. The CDR3 is 13 residues long. Germline V gene sequence: CDR1 SNHLY, CDR2 FYNNEI.

Notes on this clone: This may come from a read error, since a much larger clone is one base off. The same CDR3 is also encoded by other DNA sequences in this sample. V gene TRBV29-1 combines with J gene TRBJ2-1; the D gene is possibly TRBD2 (6 bases). The CDR3 has 14 residues. The germline V gene encodes CDR1 SQVTM and CDR2 ANQGSEA. The CDR3 DNA reads TGCAGCGTCCCTAGCGACTACATCTACAATGAGCAGTTTTTC. It specifies CSVPSDYIYNEQFF.

This clone was counted ten times or more. This rearrangement joins TRBV29-1 to TRBJ2-1; possibly TRBD1 for D (5 bases). V was cut by 6 bases and J by 8 bases, with 26 bases left in between. CDR1 SQVTM and CDR2 ANQGSEA come from the germline V gene. The CDR3 contains 16 residues. The CDR3 loop reads CSVTAISAYRRDEQFF. In DNA form, the CDR3 reads TGCAGCGTAACAGCGATAAGCGCCTATCGCAGGGATGAGCAGTTCTTC.

The chain carries TRBV11-2 and TRBJ2-1; 7 bases fit TRBD2. The CDR3 loop spans 16 amino acids. V trimming: 1 base; J trimming: 3 bases; junction bases outside the gene matches: 6. Germline V gene data show CDR1 as SGHAT and CDR2 as FQNNGV. The CDR3 is CASSLVRLAVYNEQFF. As DNA, the CDR3 is TGTGCCAGCAGCTTAGTCCGCCTAGCGGTCTACAATGAGCAGTTCTTC.

This clone was recorded at least ten times. The chain employs TRBV30 and TRBJ2-5; possibly TRBD1 or TRBD2 for D (5 bases each). Germline loops: CDR1 GTSNPN, CDR2 SVGIG (reference sequence). The V gene lost 3 bases and the J gene lost 13 bases, with 18 bases spanning the gap. This CDR3 spans 12 amino acids. CDR3 DNA: TGTGCCTGGAGGGACGCCGGGACCCCTAGGTACTTC. The encoded protein is CAWRDAGTPRYF.

This clone occurred many times. The chain joins TRBV7-6 to TRBJ1-2, with TRBD1 matching over 7 bases. The CDR3 extends over 14 amino acids. V was clipped by 0 bases and J by 8 bases; unmatched bases: 6. The germline V gene has CDR1 SGHVS and CDR2 FNYEAQ. This CDR3 reads CASSLAPGRGGYTF. The CDR3 DNA is TGTGCCAGCAGCTTAGCTCCTGGCAGGGGGGGCTACACCTTC.

To note about this clone: A single base separates this from a much larger clone, so it may be a read error. This sequence joins TRBV20-1 and TRBJ1-4; D unresolved. Trimming took off 0 bases at V and 5 bases at J, with 10 bases between the two ends. Germline assignment: CDR1 DFQATT and CDR2 SNEGSKA (reference sequence). CDR3 length: 14 amino acids. For the CDR3, the DNA is TGCAGTGCTAGAGATTGGGTGTCAAATGAAAAACTGTTTTTT. Its protein is CSARDWVSNEKLFF.

This clone is classed as medium-sized. This chain joins TRBV12-3 or TRBV12-4 and TRBJ2-7, with D possibly called TRBD1 or TRBD2 (6 bases each). Trimming cost V 1 base and J 6 bases, with 10 bases left between them. The CDR3 runs to 13 residues. The CDR3 reads CASSLGGASEQYF. CDR3 coding DNA: TGTGCCAGCAGTTTAGGGGGGGCCAGCGAGCAGTACTTC.

Turning to this clone: Since a much larger clone is just one base distant, this may be a read error. This chain connects TRBV20-1 to TRBJ2-5; 8 nucleotides agree with TRBD2. CDR1 and CDR2 (germline): DFQATT, SNEGSKA (reference sequence). Trimming removed 5 bases from V and 8 bases from J; junction bases left unmatched: 7. CDR3 length: 12 residues. In DNA, the CDR3 is TGCAGTGCTTCACAGGGACTAGATACCCAGTACTTC. Translation gives CSASQGLDTQYF.

Note on this clone: A read error may explain this, as a much larger clone is one base away. The chain recombines TRBV19 with TRBJ2-4; TRBD1 agrees at 8 bases. From germline, CDR1 is LNHDA and CDR2 SQIVND (reference sequence). This CDR3 spans 14 amino acids. With V trimmed by 9 bases and J by 6 bases, 10 bases remained unmatched. CDR3 nucleotides: TGTGCCAGACCGCCCCACAGGGGGTCAAACATTCAGTACTTC. This gives the protein CARPPHRGSNIQYF.

This clone has at least ten counts. The chain links TRBV5-4 to TRBJ1-2; 7 positions match TRBD1. In germline, CDR1 is SGHNT, CDR2 YYREEE (reference sequence). The CDR3 covers 14 residues. V lost 0 bases to trimming and J lost 5 bases; unmatched junction nucleotides: 4. The CDR3 is CASSLEGQSYGYTF. CDR3 nucleotides: TGTGCCAGCAGCTTGGAGGGACAGTCGTATGGCTACACCTTC.

This clone occurred many times. The chain employs TRBV5-1 and TRBJ2-7; D remains unclear. Germline V CDR1 and CDR2: SGHRS, YFSETQ. V was cut by 0 bases and J by 2 bases, with 6 bases left in between. The CDR3 extends over 13 amino acids. The CDR3 DNA sequence: TGCGCCAGCAGCTTGGACAGAACCTACGAGCAGTACTTC. Translated: CASSLDRTYEQYF.

This clone was counted at least ten times. V gene TRBV7-9 combines with J gene TRBJ2-7; TRBD1 is a possible D gene (6 bases). Germline V gene sequence: CDR1 SEHNR, CDR2 FQNEAQ (reference sequence). The V and J ends lost 5 bases and 2 bases respectively, with 13 bases between them. This CDR3 comprises 14 residues. CDR3 sequence: CASSKGDQAYEQYF. The CDR3 nucleotides read TGTGCCAGCAGCAAGGGGGACCAAGCCTACGAGCAGTACTTC.

This clone was picked up many times. The chain uses TRBV5-1 and TRBJ2-2; D gene unclear. This CDR3 is 15 amino acids long. Germline CDR1 reads SGHRS; CDR2 reads YFSETQ. V dropped 0 bases and J dropped 4 bases, with 10 bases sitting between them. CDR3 nucleotides: TGCGCCAGCAGCTTGGGTGTCTGGGTCACCGGGGAGCTGTTTTTT. Translation gives CASSLGVWVTGELFF.

This clone came up many times. The chain joins TRBV7-8 to TRBJ1-2, with 10 bases matching TRBD1. Germline V gene sequence: CDR1 SGHVS, CDR2 FQNEAQ. The CDR3 consists of 15 residues. V lost 4 bases and J lost 4; bases outside the gene matches: 6. CDR3 sequence reads: CASSSGGTGAYGYTF. CDR3 nucleotide sequence: TGTGCCAGCAGCTCCGGGGGGACAGGGGCCTATGGCTACACCTTC.

Judged by abundance, this clone is medium-sized (0.01 to 0.1%). This chain connects TRBV6-2 or TRBV6-3 to TRBJ2-7; D might be TRBD1 (6 bases). V was shortened by 2 bases and J by 4 bases, with 18 bases between the two germline ends. Germline CDR1 reads MNHEY; CDR2 reads SVGEGT. This CDR3 has 16 residues. The CDR3 bases are TGTGCCAGCAGTTACCCTCGGACAGCCTTAGGATACGAGCAGTACTTC. It is translated as CASSYPRTALGYEQYF.

This clone appeared a few times. A much more abundant neighbour one base away suggests this may be a read error. This same CDR3 is encoded by further DNA sequences in the sample. The chain joins TRBV5-1 to TRBJ2-5; 16 bases fit TRBD2. The V gene end was trimmed by 4 bases and the J gene end by 5 bases; junction bases not matched to a gene: 8. CDR3 size: 17 residues. The V gene's germline CDR1 is SGHRS and CDR2 YFSETQ. CDR3: CASSKGTSGRVRETQYF. Written as DNA, the CDR3 is TGCGCCAGCAGCAAGGGGACTAGCGGGAGGGTCCGTGAGACCCAGTACTTC. Full variable domain (missing parts from reference TRBV5-1 and TRBJ2-5): KAGVTQTPRYLIKTRGQQVTLSCSPISGHRSVSWYQQTPGQGLQFLFEYFSETQRNKGNFPGRFSGRQFSNSRSEMNVSTLELGDSALYLCASSKGTSGRVRETQYFGPGTRLLVL.